These 31 T cell receptor beta chains came from one sample sequenced in a study of T cells in Graves' hyperthyroidism and ophthalmopathy. Template material for amplifying TCR beta CDR3 regions consisted of RNA transcripts. TCR CDR3 regions were first amplified by RT-PCR with HTBI primers. Each CDR3 protein gets one entry after TCRdb re-called the multiplex PCR reads with MiXCR. The table has fewer than 650,000 distinct CDR3 sequences, 13% to 15% seen once; the top ten hold about 14%. Source material: blood. These TCRs come from a woman aged 40 to 55 with Graves' hyperthyroidism.

This clonotype showed up many times. The chain is built from TRBV20-1 and TRBJ2-7; 9 positions match TRBD2. CDR1 is DFQATT, CDR2 SNEGSKA, per germline (reference sequence). The CDR3 sequence is 13 residues long. With 6 bases clipped from V and 6 bases from J, the junction kept 9 bases outside the gene matches. The CDR3 protein is CSAGIAGVREQYF. The CDR3 coding sequence is TGCAGTGCCGGAATAGCGGGAGTACGCGAGCAGTACTTC.

J is TRBJ2-3 and V is TRBV29-1, with D perhaps TRBD2 (9 bases). The germline V gene has CDR1 SQVTM and CDR2 ANQGSEA. Trimming pared 7 bases from V and 4 bases from J, leaving 21 bases between. The CDR3 has 15 residues. Here the CDR3 reads CSATAGGQGADTQYF. The CDR3 DNA reads TGCAGCGCCACAGCGGGAGGACAGGGAGCAGATACGCAGTATTTT.

This clonotype was seen at least ten times. This rearrangement joins TRBV27 to TRBJ2-7, with 10 positions matching TRBD1. J gave up 3 bases and V 3 bases, and 5 bases lay outside the gene matches. Per the germline V gene, CDR1 is MNHEY and CDR2 is SMNVEV (reference sequence). The CDR3 loop spans 15 amino acids. The chain's CDR3 is CASSFGQGVFYEQYF. CDR3 nucleotides: TGTGCCAGCAGTTTTGGACAGGGGGTCTTCTACGAGCAGTACTTC.

This clonotype has only a few counts. The V call is TRBV18, the J call TRBJ2-7; tentative D call: TRBD1 (6 bases). The V gene lost 1 base and the J gene lost 6 bases, with 10 bases spanning the gap. The CDR3 contains 13 residues. Germline V gene lookup returns CDR1 KGHSH and CDR2 LQKENI. Written as DNA, the CDR3 is TGTGCCAGCTCACCACTAGGGACAAGCGAGCAGTACTTC. Its protein product is CASSPLGTSEQYF.

The V gene is TRBV6-9, the J gene TRBJ2-1, with 10 bases aligning to TRBD1. Germline CDR1 and CDR2: MNHGY and SVAAGI. J lost 6 bases, V lost 4 bases, and 9 bases had no gene match. This CDR3 spans 16 amino acids. CDR3 DNA sequence: TGTGCCAGCAGTTTCCGGGACAGGGGATCTGGCAATGAGCAGTTCTTC. Protein: CASSFRDRGSGNEQFF.

This clonotype was recorded at least ten times. The rearrangement uses TRBV18 and TRBJ2-7; D is ambiguous. With 2 bases removed from V and 5 bases from J, the gap between germline ends came to 16 bases. This CDR3 region has 15 residues. Germline V CDR1 and CDR2: KGHSH, LQKENI. The CDR3 here is CASSPTYGSTDEQYF. CDR3 DNA: TGTGCCAGCTCACCAACCTATGGATCGACCGACGAGCAGTACTTC.

This clonotype was detected ten times or more. The chain links TRBV29-1 to TRBJ1-1; a weak D match, TRBD1 (5 bases). Germline CDR1 reads SQVTM; CDR2 reads ANQGSEA. The V end lost 7 bases, the J end lost 0 bases, and 12 bases lay between the germline ends. The CDR3 covers 13 residues. The CDR3 DNA reads as TGCAGCGCCGGGACGGTGATGAACACTGAAGCTTTCTTT. Residues: CSAGTVMNTEAFF.

Details on this clonotype: A much larger clone differs by one base, so this may be a read error. V gene TRBV6-1 combines with J gene TRBJ1-2; D perhaps matches TRBD1 (6 bases). The CDR3 consists of 14 residues. V shed 3 bases and J shed 7 bases, with 15 bases lying between them. Germline CDR1 and CDR2: MNHNS and SASEGT. CDR3 in amino acids: CASSENRVISGYTF. As DNA, the CDR3 is TGTGCCAGCAGTGAGAACAGGGTTATCAGTGGCTACACCTTC.

This clonotype was counted only a few times. The V call is TRBV20-1, the J call TRBJ2-1; 13 bases are shared with TRBD2. CDR3 length: 14 amino acids. V dropped 4 bases and J dropped 9; count of bases not matched to a gene: 6. Germline V gene sequence: CDR1 DFQATT, CDR2 SNEGSKA (reference sequence). CDR3: CSATGLAGAVEQFF. CDR3 in DNA: TGCAGTGCTACCGGACTAGCGGGAGCGGTTGAGCAGTTCTTC.

V gene TRBV19 combines with J gene TRBJ2-5; D possibly matches TRBD1 or TRBD2 (6 bases each). The CDR3 totals 14 residues. Trimming removed 5 bases at V and 1 base at J, with 11 bases between. The germline V gene encodes CDR1 LNHDA and CDR2 SQIVND (reference sequence). This CDR3 reads CASSRRGLQETQYF. In nucleotides, the CDR3 is TGTGCCAGTAGTCGCAGGGGACTCCAAGAGACCCAGTACTTC. The full variable domain, in which reference TRBV19 and TRBJ2-5 provide the parts outside the CDR3, is DGGITQSPKYLFRKEGQNVTLSCEQNLNHDAMYWYRQDPGQGLRLIYYSQIVNDFQKGDIAEGYSVSREKKESFPLTVTSAQKNPTAFYLCASSRRGLQETQYFGPGTRLLVL.

There are many counts of this clonotype. The V call is TRBV7-8, the J call TRBJ1-1, with D perhaps matching TRBD1 (5 bases). CDR1 and CDR2 from the germline V gene are SGHVS and FQNEAQ. The CDR3 extends over 15 amino acids. With 5 bases removed from V and 3 bases from J, the gap between germline ends came to 16 bases. In nucleotides, the CDR3 is TGTGCCAGCAGCCTCCAAGGTACGGGGGACACTGAAGCTTTCTTT. This translates into CASSLQGTGDTEAFF.

This clonotype has ten or more counts. The V and J genes are TRBV7-2 and TRBJ2-5; 9 bases agree with TRBD2. The junction had 14 bases not matched to a gene; V was cut back by 3 bases and J by 0 bases. This CDR3 has 19 residues. Per germline, CDR1 SGHTA and CDR2 FQGNSA. Written as DNA, the CDR3 is TGTGCCAGCAGCTTCCCATCCCATGGGACTAGCAGGAACCAAGAGACCCAGTACTTC. This sequence encodes CASSFPSHGTSRNQETQYF.

This clonotype occurred many times. The J gene is TRBJ2-7, the V gene TRBV11-2, with D possibly TRBD2 on 6 matching bases. The CDR3 totals 13 residues. CDR1 is SGHAT, CDR2 FQNNGV, per germline. The V and J ends lost 2 bases and 6 bases respectively, with 11 bases between them. The CDR3 region has the DNA TGTGCCAGCAGCTTATTACGGGGGTTCGAGCAGTACTTC. It specifies CASSLLRGFEQYF.

This clonotype came up many times. This CDR3 is CASSLRRSQAFF. Written as DNA, the CDR3 is TGTGCCAGCAGCCTCCGTAGGTCCCAAGCTTTCTTT. This chain links TRBV28 with TRBJ1-1; unclear D gene. CDR1 is MDHEN and CDR2 is SYDVKM in the germline V gene. This CDR3 has 12 residues. Trimming shortened V by 6 bases and J by 9 bases, and 14 bases separated the two germline ends. The full variable domain, completed using reference TRBV28 and TRBJ1-1, is DVKVTQSSRYLVKRTGEKVFLECVQDMDHENMFWYRQDPGLGLRLIYFSYDVKMKEKGDIPEGYSVSREKKERFSLILESASTNQTSMYLCASSLRRSQAFFGQGTRLTVV.

This clonotype was observed at least ten times. This chain connects TRBV20-1 to TRBJ2-7, with no clear D. Deletions cut 3 bases from V and 3 bases from J, with 6 bases between. CDR3 length: 11 residues. Germline CDR1 is DFQATT and CDR2 is SNEGSKA (reference sequence). The CDR3 DNA is TGCAGTGCTAGGCTCTACTACGAGCAGTACTTC. This gives the protein CSARLYYEQYF.

This clonotype came up a few times. The chain couples TRBV7-2 to TRBJ2-1, with 9 bases fitting TRBD1. With 4 bases clipped from V and 4 bases from J, the junction kept 11 bases outside the gene matches. This CDR3 is 17 amino acids long. CDR1 and CDR2 from the germline V gene are SGHTA and FQGNSA. This CDR3 is CASSSDGTGYSYNEQFF. DNA of the CDR3: TGTGCCAGCAGCTCTGATGGGACAGGGTATTCATACAATGAGCAGTTCTTC.

A few counts support this clonotype. The chain links TRBV14 to TRBJ1-2, with TRBD1 matching over 8 bases. The germline gives CDR1 SGHDN, CDR2 FVKESK. V shed 3 bases, J shed 8 bases, and the junction held 11 bases outside the gene matches. CDR3 size: 15 residues. CDR3 residues: CASSHSTGTGWGYTF. Written as DNA, the CDR3 is TGTGCCAGCAGCCATTCCACCGGGACAGGTTGGGGCTACACCTTC.

The table lists this clonotype with many counts. J is TRBJ2-7 and V is TRBV7-2; D is uncertain. The V gene lost 1 base and the J gene lost 2 bases, with 3 bases spanning the gap. Per germline, CDR1 SGHTA and CDR2 FQGNSA. CDR3 length: 12 amino acids. This chain's CDR3 is CASSLVPYEQYF. The CDR3 nucleotides are TGTGCCAGCAGCTTAGTGCCCTACGAGCAGTACTTC.

The chain has TRBV19 and TRBJ2-2; D remains ambiguous. In germline, CDR1 is LNHDA, CDR2 SQIVND (reference sequence). Trimming took off 5 bases at V and 3 bases at J, with 10 bases between the two ends. The length of the CDR3 is 14 residues. CDR3 DNA: TGTGCCAGTAGTTATTCGGTCGACACCGGGGAGCTGTTTTTT. This sequence encodes CASSYSVDTGELFF.

Notes on this clonotype: A read error may explain this, as a much larger clone is one base away. The rearrangement joins TRBV28 to TRBJ2-7; D is perhaps TRBD1 (6 bases). CDR1 is MDHEN and CDR2 is SYDVKM in the germline V gene. Trimming removed 6 bases at V and 9 bases at J, with 15 bases between. The CDR3 runs 12 residues. The CDR3 here is CASSTYRVVQYF. CDR3 coding DNA: TGTGCCAGCAGCACTTACAGGGTCGTGCAGTACTTC.

The table lists this clonotype with many counts. The chain recombines TRBV11-2 with TRBJ2-4; D is possibly TRBD1 (6 bases). CDR1 SGHAT and CDR2 FQNNGV come from the germline V gene. Trimming pared 5 bases from V and 3 bases from J, leaving 14 bases between. The CDR3 length is 15 residues. CDR3 sequence reads: CASSPGEFVKNIQYF. The CDR3 nucleotides are TGTGCCAGCAGCCCAGGGGAGTTCGTCAAAAACATTCAGTACTTC.

This clonotype was detected a few times. The rearrangement joins TRBV30 to TRBJ2-3; 13 positions match TRBD2. After removal of 4 bases from V and 4 bases from J, the junction contained 8 bases not matched to a gene. CDR1 is GTSNPN and CDR2 is SVGIG in the germline V gene (reference sequence). The CDR3 has 16 residues. CDR3 in amino acids: CAWTGLAGVEADTQYF. The CDR3 nucleotides are TGTGCCTGGACCGGACTAGCGGGAGTTGAAGCAGATACGCAGTATTTT.

This clonotype has a count of ten or more. The rearrangement links TRBV12-3 or TRBV12-4 to TRBJ1-1; TRBD1 is a possible D gene (6 bases). V was trimmed by 5 bases and J by 11 bases, leaving 21 bases between them. CDR3 size: 14 residues. CDR3 protein: CASSPEGGGQMAFF. CDR3 bases: TGTGCCAGCAGTCCTGAGGGGGGAGGGCAAATGGCTTTCTTT.

The J gene is TRBJ1-1, the V gene TRBV20-1, with 7 bases that match TRBD1. Germline V gene data show CDR1 as DFQATT and CDR2 as SNEGSKA (reference sequence). The CDR3 totals 15 residues. V lost 0 bases to trimming and J lost 6 bases; unmatched junction nucleotides: 10. CDR3 region: CSARDPTGIHPEAFF. Here the CDR3 DNA reads TGCAGTGCTAGAGATCCGACAGGGATTCACCCTGAAGCTTTCTTT.

This clonotype was detected ten times or more. The chain recombines TRBV20-1 with TRBJ2-2, with D unclear. The CDR3 loop spans 14 amino acids. V was shortened by 5 bases and J by 0 bases, with 10 bases between the two germline ends. Germline V gene lookup returns CDR1 DFQATT and CDR2 SNEGSKA (reference sequence). This CDR3 is CSAFDTSNTGELFF. The CDR3 nucleotides read TGCAGTGCTTTTGACACGTCGAACACCGGGGAGCTGTTTTTT.

This clonotype has more than one count but fewer than ten. The chain recombines TRBV6-2 or TRBV6-3 with TRBJ2-1, with D perhaps TRBD2 (6 bases). Per germline, CDR1 MNHEY and CDR2 SVGEGT. V shed 6 bases and J shed 8 bases, with 20 bases lying between them. The CDR3 extends over 15 amino acids. For the CDR3, the DNA is TGTGCCAGCAGCCGACTAGGTTTTTGGTCCGATGAGCAGTTCTTC. This gives the protein CASSRLGFWSDEQFF.

The chain uses TRBV15 and TRBJ2-1; D unclear. Germline-derived CDR1 and CDR2 are LNHNV and YYDKDF (reference sequence). V lost 1 base, J lost 7 bases, and 11 bases lay in between. The CDR3 length is 14 residues. CDR3 in amino acids: CATSRVLGQNEQFF. DNA for the CDR3: TGTGCCACCAGCAGAGTTTTAGGGCAAAATGAGCAGTTCTTC.

This clonotype appeared a few times. The chain combines TRBV4-1 with TRBJ2-7, with 7 bases fitting TRBD2. This CDR3 is 17 amino acids long. CDR1 is MGHRA, CDR2 YSYEKL, per germline. J gave up 2 bases and V 4 bases, and 14 bases lay outside the gene matches. The CDR3 is CASSRQETGGGTYEQYF. CDR3 bases: TGCGCCAGCAGCCGCCAAGAGACGGGAGGAGGAACCTACGAGCAGTACTTC.

This clonotype has a count of ten or more. This chain connects TRBV29-1 to TRBJ1-1; 11 bases are shared with TRBD1. Germline CDR1 and CDR2: SQVTM and ANQGSEA. The CDR3 is 20 amino acids. The V segment lost 6 bases and the J segment 1 base; nucleotides outside the gene matches: 22. CDR3 protein: CSVPFTRPDRGQRPNTEAFF. CDR3 DNA: TGCAGCGTGCCTTTCACCCGACCGGACAGGGGGCAAAGGCCGAACACTGAAGCTTTCTTT.

The J gene is TRBJ2-2, the V gene TRBV7-3; perhaps TRBD2 as D (5 bases). The CDR3 loop spans 15 amino acids. V lost 5 bases and J 0 bases, leaving 10 bases between the germline ends. The germline V gene encodes CDR1 SGHTA and CDR2 FQGTGA. CDR3 nucleotides: TGTGCCAGCAGCCTGGACTCGGCGAACACCGGGGAGCTGTTTTTT. Translation: CASSLDSANTGELFF. Based on the CDR3 plus reference TRBV7-3 and TRBJ2-2, the full variable domain is GAGVSQTPSNKVTEKGKYVELRCDPISGHTALYWYRQSLGQGPEFLIYFQGTGAADDSGLPNDRFFAVRPEGSVSTLKIQRTERGDSAVYLCASSLDSANTGELFFGEGSRLTVL.

This clonotype was detected ten times or more. The rearrangement links TRBV28 to TRBJ1-1; no definite D call. Germline CDR1 is MDHEN and CDR2 is SYDVKM. This CDR3 has 13 amino acids. The V end was cut by 2 bases, the J end by 5 bases, with 9 bases between. Written as DNA, the CDR3 is TGTGCCAGCAGTTTACAGCCGACTACTGAAGCTTTCTTT. Its translation is CASSLQPTTEAFF.